This T cell receptor (beta chain) was identified during a study of cytomegalovirus exposure and HLA in healthy donors. Study background: A prior analysis found more than 90 million unique TCR beta sequences from 170 million or so T cells.

Vbeta (60) and Jbeta (13) primers were used in the PCR. Generated by immunoSEQ multiplex PCR, the TCRdb table keeps only in-frame clones and is missing some. The repertoire includes 97,000 or so clones, roughly two thirds of them detected once, and under 3% sits in the top ten. Note on this clone: Antigen specificity is unknown.

Findings and caveats of the study: With later analysis, a missense DCLRE1C variant became linked to TCR beta V- and J-gene trimming. Rates of TCR association differed by HLA locus in a later analysis, with DRB1 highest and HLA-C lowest. Cytomegalovirus association was assigned to more than 150 TCR beta chains.

The CDR3 spans 15 residues. In germline, CDR1 is SGHAT, CDR2 FQNNGV. V shed 4 bases, J shed 1 base, and the junction held 6 bases outside the gene matches. The sequenced material came from PBMCs. The J gene is TRBJ1-2, the V gene TRBV11-2, with 7 bases lining up with TRBD1. The TCR sequence derives from a man aged 50 or older in good health and CMV-seronegative. This CDR3 reads CASSSTTGLNYGYTF. CDR3 DNA: TGTGCCAGCAGCTCGACGACAGGGCTTAACTATGGCTACACCTTC. Using reference TRBV11-2 and TRBJ1-2 for the parts outside the CDR3, the full variable domain is EAGVAQSPRYKIIEKRQSVAFWCNPISGHATLYWYQQILGQGPKLLIQFQNNGVVDDSQLPKDRFSAERLKGVDSTLKIQPAKLEDSAVYLCASSSTTGLNYGYTFGSGTRLTVV.